Following are 24 T cell receptor beta chains from one sample sequenced in a study of shared clonotypes between healthy human individuals. Terminally differentiated effector memory CD45RA+ cells were left out of the naive CD8 fraction, which was CD45RO-negative and positively selected for CCR7. The data were produced by immunoSEQ multiplex PCR, yet TCRdb's version contains in-frame clones alone and is incomplete. The sample includes fewer than 700,000 clones, roughly 95% of them seen just once. The sample comprised naive CD8+ T cells sorted from blood. The receptors here all came from a woman aged 25-40 years in good health.

The DNA of the CDR3 is TGTGCCAGCAGTGAAGGAACCATTAGCAATCAGCCCCAGCATTTT. Translating gives CASSEGTISNQPQHF. The V gene is TRBV2, the J gene TRBJ1-5; no definite D call. With 1 base removed from V and 0 bases from J, the gap between germline ends came to 7 bases. Germline lookup yields CDR1 SNHLY and CDR2 FYNNEI. The CDR3 extends over 15 amino acids.

The rearrangement uses TRBV27 and TRBJ1-3; D gene ambiguous. CDR3 length: 15 residues. Germline CDR1 and CDR2: MNHEY and SMNVEV (reference sequence). Trimming cost V 4 bases and J 0 bases, with 10 bases left between them. The CDR3 loop is CASSSTPVSGNTIYF. DNA for the CDR3: TGTGCCAGCAGTTCAACACCGGTCTCTGGAAACACCATATATTTT.

V and J are TRBV2 and TRBJ1-5; D remains unclear. Trimming cost V 7 bases and J 2 bases, with 12 bases left between them. Looked up from germline, CDR1 is SNHLY and CDR2 is FYNNEI. This CDR3 has 14 residues. CDR3 loop: CASNHNYRNQPQHF. Here the CDR3 DNA reads TGTGCCAGCAACCACAACTATCGCAATCAGCCCCAGCATTTT.

CDR3 loop: CASSFSGPLVDEQFF. The CDR3 bases are TGCGCCAGCAGCTTTTCGGGACCTCTAGTCGATGAGCAGTTCTTC. The rearrangement joins TRBV5-1 to TRBJ2-1; D is perhaps TRBD1 or TRBD2 (5 bases each). This CDR3 is 15 amino acids long. The V gene's germline CDR1 is SGHRS and CDR2 YFSETQ. V lost 2 bases to trimming and J lost 8 bases, with 17 bases between them.

V gene TRBV5-4 combines with J gene TRBJ2-7; 9 nucleotides align to TRBD2. CDR1 and CDR2 (germline): SGHNT, YYREEE (reference sequence). The CDR3 loop spans 18 amino acids. Losses at the gene ends were 4 bases for V and 1 base for J; bases not matched to a gene: 15. This chain's CDR3 is CASSPGLASREESYEQYF. For the CDR3, the DNA is TGTGCCAGCAGCCCGGGACTAGCCTCGAGGGAGGAATCCTACGAGCAGTACTTC.

The chain has TRBV28 and TRBJ2-5, with D possibly being TRBD2 (5 bases). The length of the CDR3 is 14 residues. The ends were cut back, 6 bases at V and 1 base at J, with 12 bases in the middle. Germline assignment: CDR1 MDHEN and CDR2 SYDVKM. The DNA of the CDR3 is TGTGCCAGCAGGCCGAGACGGGGCCAAGAGACCCAGTACTTC. Encoded protein: CASRPRRGQETQYF.

This rearrangement joins TRBV9 to TRBJ1-1; no definite D call. Trimming stripped 5 bases from V and 6 bases from J, with 11 bases between. CDR1 SGDLS and CDR2 YYNGEE come from the germline V gene. The CDR3 is made up of 12 amino acids. DNA of the CDR3: TGTGCCAGCAGTCGGGAGTCATCTGAAGCTTTCTTT. It translates to CASSRESSEAFF.

The chain links TRBV2 to TRBJ2-7; 12 nucleotides agree with TRBD2. The germline gives CDR1 SNHLY, CDR2 FYNNEI. V lost 8 bases, J lost 3 bases, and 2 bases stayed unmatched. This CDR3 region has 13 residues. CDR3 DNA sequence: TGTGCCAGCGGACTAGCGGGATTCTACGAGCAGTACTTC. The encoded protein is CASGLAGFYEQYF.

The V and J genes are TRBV30 and TRBJ2-1, with 11 bases identical to TRBD2. The ends lost 7 bases at V and 4 bases at J; junction bases unmatched: 6. This CDR3 spans 14 amino acids. Per the germline V gene, CDR1 is GTSNPN and CDR2 is SVGIG (reference sequence). In DNA, the CDR3 is TGTGCCTCGGGTAGCGGGAGGGGGTACAATGAGCAGTTCTTC. Its protein is CASGSGRGYNEQFF.

V and J are TRBV29-1 and TRBJ1-3, with D uncertain. Deletions cut 7 bases from V and 0 bases from J, with 13 bases between. The CDR3 loop spans 14 amino acids. Germline CDR1 SQVTM, CDR2 ANQGSEA. Written as DNA, the CDR3 is TGCAGCGCCAACTTAGGTAGCTCTGGAAACACCATATATTTT. Translated: CSANLGSSGNTIYF.

This clone was counted a few times. The rearrangement uses TRBV29-1 and TRBJ2-7; 9 bases are shared with TRBD2. Trimming at V came to 7 bases and at J to 6 bases, leaving 7 bases not matched to a gene. The V gene's germline CDR1 is SQVTM and CDR2 ANQGSEA. The CDR3 is 12 amino acids. CDR3 amino acids: CSAKREAGEQYF. The CDR3 bases are TGCAGCGCAAAGCGGGAGGCTGGCGAGCAGTACTTC.

J is TRBJ2-3 and V is TRBV6-4, with D tentatively TRBD1 (5 bases). The CDR3 runs to 14 residues. Germline-derived CDR1 and CDR2 are MRHNA and SNTAGT. V was shortened by 0 bases and J by 3 bases, with 7 bases between the two germline ends. CDR3 protein: CASSDSPGTDTQYF. The CDR3 DNA reads TGTGCCAGCAGTGACTCGCCAGGGACAGATACGCAGTATTTT.

The chain joins TRBV9 to TRBJ2-5, with TRBD1 matching over 8 bases. Germline loops: CDR1 SGDLS, CDR2 YYNGEE. The CDR3 runs to 14 residues. The trim removed 4 bases at V and 2 bases at J, leaving 4 bases unmatched. The CDR3 here is CASSSGTGQETQYF. CDR3 DNA sequence: TGTGCCAGCAGCTCGGGGACAGGTCAAGAGACCCAGTACTTC.

The genes are TRBV7-6 and TRBJ2-3, with 9 bases matching TRBD2. CDR3 length equals 19 residues. V was pared by 1 base and J by 5 bases, with 16 bases of the junction left unmatched. Germline lookup yields CDR1 SGHVS and CDR2 FNYEAQ. The CDR3 loop reads CASSLEGTLAGALGDTQYF. CDR3 nucleotide sequence: TGTGCCAGCAGCTTAGAGGGAACATTAGCGGGAGCCCTGGGAGATACGCAGTATTTT.

The CDR3 is CASSFDRVEAAFF. CDR3 sequence (DNA): TGTGCCAGCAGCTTTGACAGGGTCGAGGCAGCTTTCTTT. The gene calls are TRBV7-9 and TRBJ1-1; 7 bases line up with TRBD1. V gave up 3 bases and J gave up 10 bases; unmatched junction bases: 8. This CDR3 comprises 13 residues. Per germline, CDR1 SEHNR and CDR2 FQNEAQ (reference sequence).

In nucleotides, the CDR3 is TGCGCCAGCAGCGAGCTAGGCTTCTACGAGCAGTACTTC. It codes for CASSELGFYEQYF. The J gene is TRBJ2-5, the V gene TRBV5-1; D unresolved. Gene TRBJ2-7 matches the end of the DNA better, so the J call may be wrong. CDR1 is SGHRS and CDR2 is YFSETQ in the germline V gene. This CDR3 is 13 amino acids long.

The chain employs TRBV2 and TRBJ2-7; D remains ambiguous. The CDR3 runs 15 residues. Deletions cut 1 base from V and 2 bases from J, with 12 bases between. Germline loops: CDR1 SNHLY, CDR2 FYNNEI. In DNA form, the CDR3 reads TGTGCCAGCAGTGAAGAGGCCAGTTTAACCTACGAGCAGTACTTC. This codes for CASSEEASLTYEQYF. The full variable domain, its missing parts supplied by reference TRBV2 and TRBJ2-7, is EPEVTQTPSHQVTQMGQEVILRCVPISNHLYFYWYRQILGQKVEFLVSFYNNEISEKSEIFDDQFSVERPDGSNFTLKIRSTKLEDSAMYFCASSEEASLTYEQYFGPGTRLTVT.

The chain joins TRBV6-5 to TRBJ2-2, with D perhaps being TRBD1 or TRBD2 (6 bases each). The CDR3 loop spans 14 amino acids. Germline V gives CDR1 MNHEY, CDR2 SVGAGI. The V and J ends lost 6 bases and 1 base respectively, with 9 bases between them. The DNA for the CDR3 is TGTGCCAGCAGCGCGGGACAGAACACCGGGGAGCTGTTTTTT. Its translation: CASSAGQNTGELFF.

The genes are TRBV5-6 and TRBJ2-5; 8 bases match TRBD1. The DNA end favors TRBJ2-7, so the J call may be wrong. The CDR3 extends over 14 amino acids. The germline gives CDR1 SGHDT, CDR2 YYEEEE. Here the CDR3 reads CASRTTGGPYEQYF. As DNA, the CDR3 is TGTGCCAGCAGAACAACAGGGGGACCCTACGAGCAGTACTTC.

The rearrangement joins TRBV5-6 to TRBJ2-2, with 10 bases identical to TRBD1. V was clipped by 4 bases and J by 5 bases; unmatched bases: 5. Per the germline V gene, CDR1 is SGHDT and CDR2 is YYEEEE. This CDR3 is built from 15 residues. Here the CDR3 reads CASSGTGEGTGELFF. CDR3 coding DNA: TGTGCCAGCAGCGGGACAGGGGAAGGTACCGGGGAGCTGTTTTTT.

The chain combines TRBV9 with TRBJ1-2; no definite D call. CDR3 size: 14 residues. Trimming took off 4 bases at V and 8 bases at J, with 18 bases between the two ends. Germline CDR1 SGDLS, CDR2 YYNGEE. CDR3 sequence reads: CASSSSTGSGGYTF. The CDR3 DNA reads as TGTGCCAGCAGCTCGTCGACGGGGTCTGGAGGCTACACCTTC.

The chain employs TRBV2 and TRBJ2-7, with 11 bases fitting TRBD2. The ends lost 4 bases at V and 6 bases at J; junction bases unmatched: 11. The CDR3 covers 16 residues. Germline V lookup: CDR1 SNHLY, CDR2 FYNNEI. The CDR3 DNA follows: TGTGCCAGCAGTGGACTAGCGGGACTTGGCCCGGTCGAGCAGTACTTC. This codes for CASSGLAGLGPVEQYF.

The chain links TRBV27 to TRBJ1-5; D gene uncertain. The CDR3 sequence is 13 residues long. Germline V lookup: CDR1 MNHEY, CDR2 SMNVEV (reference sequence). V lost 5 bases and J 3 bases, leaving 8 bases between the germline ends. CDR3 nucleotides: TGTGCCAGCAGTGCTATTAACAATCAGCCCCAGCATTTT. It encodes CASSAINNQPQHF.

V usage is TRBV6-5 and J usage is TRBJ2-2; a possible D gene is TRBD2 (6 bases). V was shortened by 2 bases and J by 7 bases, with 14 bases between the two germline ends. The CDR3 is 15 residues long. Germline CDR1 MNHEY, CDR2 SVGAGI. In DNA, the CDR3 is TGTGCCAGCAGTTACGTGGGGGAGGTAGACGGGGAGCTGTTTTTT. Its protein is CASSYVGEVDGELFF.